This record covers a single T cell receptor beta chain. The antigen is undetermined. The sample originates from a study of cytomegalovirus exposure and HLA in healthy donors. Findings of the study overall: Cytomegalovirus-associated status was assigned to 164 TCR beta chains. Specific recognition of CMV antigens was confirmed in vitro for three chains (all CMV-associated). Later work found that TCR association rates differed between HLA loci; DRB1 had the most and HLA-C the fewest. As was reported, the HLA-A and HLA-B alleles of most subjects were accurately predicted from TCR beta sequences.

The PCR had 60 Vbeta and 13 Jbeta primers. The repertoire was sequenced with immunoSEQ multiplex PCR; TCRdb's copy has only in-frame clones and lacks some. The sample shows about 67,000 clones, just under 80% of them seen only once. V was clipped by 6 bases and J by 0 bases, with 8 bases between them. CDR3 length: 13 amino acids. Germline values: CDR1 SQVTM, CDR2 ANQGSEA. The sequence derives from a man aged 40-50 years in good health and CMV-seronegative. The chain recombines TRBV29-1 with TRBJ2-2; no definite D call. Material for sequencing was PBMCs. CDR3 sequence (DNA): TGCAGCGTAATCAGTACGAACACCGGGGAGCTGTTTTTT. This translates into CSVISTNTGELFF.